This T cell receptor beta chain was captured by sequencing in a study of blood T cell repertoires in COVID-19. Turning to the study itself: Samples of COVID-19 (acute and convalescent) were obtained from the United States, Italy and Spain. In each case, the material was cDNA or gDNA derived from T cells, B-cell-depleted T cells, or PBMCs.

TCRdb's copy holds only in-frame clones and misses some; the assay was immunoSEQ multiplex PCR. The sample consists of fewer than 250,000 clones, about 89% of them appearing once. Germline V gives CDR1 GTSNPN, CDR2 SVGIG (reference sequence). This CDR3 has 13 amino acids. Trimming cost V 8 bases and J 4 bases, with 17 bases left between them. This TCR was sampled from a man in his sixties who had recovered from COVID-19. The chain has TRBV30 and TRBJ1-2, with D uncertain. Material: peripheral blood. The CDR3 DNA sequence: TGTGCCGGACTCAGAGACCGGCCCTATGGCTACACCTTC. Its translation: CAGLRDRPYGYTF.